The 6 T cell receptor beta chains given below trace back to one sample, sequenced in a study of blood T cell repertoires in COVID-19. Profiled with immunoSEQ multiplex PCR; TCRdb holds only in-frame clones, not every one. The sample contains 120,000 to 150,000 clones, 80% to 85% of which appear only once. The sequencing input was peripheral blood. The receptors derive from a human donor in a cohort sampled during active COVID-19.

This chain connects TRBV28 to TRBJ2-5; D perhaps matches TRBD2 (7 bases). Germline V CDR1 and CDR2: MDHEN, SYDVKM. This CDR3 comprises 15 residues. Trimming removed 2 bases from V and 5 bases from J, with 15 bases in between. DNA for the CDR3: TGTGCCAGCAGTTTAGTGGGGGGGCTGGGTGAGACCCAGTACTTC. It translates to CASSLVGGLGETQYF.

This clone was seen a single time. This chain joins TRBV6-2 or TRBV6-3 and TRBJ1-5, with TRBD1 as a possible D gene (6 bases). Germline CDR1 is MNHEY and CDR2 is SVGEGT. Trimming cost V 5 bases and J 0 bases, with 11 bases left between them. The CDR3 runs 15 residues. CDR3 sequence reads: CASSMRGNSNQPQHF. CDR3 nucleotide sequence: TGTGCCAGCAGTATGAGGGGGAATAGCAATCAGCCCCAGCATTTT.

V gene TRBV6-5 combines with J gene TRBJ1-3; D is uncertain. This CDR3 spans 14 amino acids. From germline, CDR1 is MNHEY and CDR2 SVGAGI. The V gene lost 2 bases and the J gene lost 8 bases, with 13 bases spanning the gap. The CDR3 DNA is TGTGCCAGCAGTTACCGGGAGTTTAGTGACACCATATATTTT. Amino acid sequence: CASSYREFSDTIYF.

This rearrangement joins TRBV10-2 to TRBJ1-1, with D possibly matching TRBD1 (6 bases). Looked up from germline, CDR1 is WSHSY and CDR2 is SAAADI. Trimming removed 6 bases at V and 0 bases at J, with 11 bases between. The CDR3 is 14 amino acids. The CDR3 sequence is CASREGHVNTEAFF. DNA for the CDR3: TGCGCCAGCAGGGAGGGACATGTGAACACTGAAGCTTTCTTT.

The chain has TRBV7-2 and TRBJ2-1; the D gene is possibly TRBD2 (5 bases). V shed 6 bases and J shed 10 bases, with 13 bases lying between them. Germline V gene data show CDR1 as SGHTA and CDR2 as FQGNSA. This CDR3 contains 12 residues. As DNA, the CDR3 is TGTGCCAGCAGTTACGGGGTCGGGGAGCAGTTCTTC. It specifies CASSYGVGEQFF.

The chain carries TRBV29-1 and TRBJ2-3, with TRBD1 identical over 12 bases. The CDR3 consists of 15 residues. V lost 4 bases to trimming and J lost 3 bases; unmatched junction nucleotides: 5. Germline V CDR1 and CDR2: SQVTM, ANQGSEA. The CDR3 loop reads CSVAGTGGGTDTQYF. CDR3 coding DNA: TGCAGCGTTGCCGGGACAGGGGGCGGGACAGATACGCAGTATTTT.